This passage covers 30 T cell receptor beta chains from one sample sequenced in a study of siplizumab effects on memory and regulatory T cells. Clones were read by immunoSEQ multiplex PCR, and TCRdb kept only the in-frame ones, dropping some. The table has about 100,000 clones, more than 90% seen once; the top ten hold 0.14% to 0.15%. The sample taken for sequencing was CD4+ T cells sorted from blood. Every receptor here comes from a human donor in good health.

The rearrangement joins TRBV19 to TRBJ1-3; 11 bases are a match to TRBD1. Germline trimming cut 7 bases from V and 2 bases from J; bases unmatched to any gene: 7. The CDR3 has 16 amino acids. Germline V gene lookup returns CDR1 LNHDA and CDR2 SQIVND (reference sequence). Here the CDR3 reads CASTVDRGRPGNTIYF. The CDR3 region has the DNA TGTGCCAGTACGGTGGACAGGGGGCGGCCTGGAAACACCATATATTTT.

V is TRBV7-6 and J is TRBJ2-7; D could derive from TRBD1 or TRBD2 (5 bases each). Germline V gives CDR1 SGHVS, CDR2 FNYEAQ. The CDR3 spans 16 residues. The ends were cut back, 5 bases at V and 0 bases at J, with 17 bases in the middle. CDR3 DNA: TGTGCCAGCAGCCCAGACTCTGGGACGGTCTCCTACGAGCAGTACTTC. Translated: CASSPDSGTVSYEQYF.

J is TRBJ1-3 and V is TRBV5-4, with D possibly TRBD1 on 5 matching bases. The V end was cut by 0 bases, the J end by 2 bases, with 12 bases between. The CDR3 has 16 amino acids. The germline V gene has CDR1 SGHNT and CDR2 YYREEE (reference sequence). CDR3 region: CASSLGGPLAGNTIYF. In DNA form, the CDR3 reads TGTGCCAGCAGCTTGGGGGGCCCGTTAGCTGGAAACACCATATATTTT. The full variable domain, with the rest looked up from reference TRBV5-4 and TRBJ1-3, is ETGVTQSPTHLIKTRGQQVTLRCSSQSGHNTVSWYQQALGQGPQFIFQYYREEENGRGNFPPRFSGLQFPNYSSELNVNALELDDSALYLCASSLGGPLAGNTIYFGEGSWLTVV.

The rearrangement joins TRBV4-1 to TRBJ1-6; TRBD1 might be the D (5 bases). This CDR3 spans 21 amino acids. Germline V gene sequence: CDR1 MGHRA, CDR2 YSYEKL. V was cut by 3 bases and J by 3 bases, with 27 bases left in between. CDR3 DNA: TGCGCCAGCAGCCAGAATATTAGGGGAAAGGGTGCGGGGCTCTATAATTCACCCCTCCACTTT. Residues: CASSQNIRGKGAGLYNSPLHF.

The V call is TRBV9, the J call TRBJ1-1; D unclear. The CDR3 consists of 13 residues. Trimming removed 0 bases at V and 6 bases at J, with 9 bases between. Germline V CDR1 and CDR2: SGDLS, YYNGEE. The CDR3 coding sequence is TGTGCCAGCAGCGTAGATGTGGGCGCTGAAGCTTTCTTT. As protein: CASSVDVGAEAFF.

In this sample, this clone turned up a few times. V and J are TRBV28 and TRBJ1-5, with D possibly TRBD1 on 6 matching bases. The germline V gene encodes CDR1 MDHEN and CDR2 SYDVKM. This CDR3 has 15 amino acids. The ends were cut back, 6 bases at V and 1 base at J, with 13 bases in the middle. Here the CDR3 DNA reads TGTGCCAGCAGAACCGAGCAGGGGAGCAATCAGCCCCAGCATTTT. This translates into CASRTEQGSNQPQHF.

The rearrangement links TRBV10-1 to TRBJ2-3, with D tentatively TRBD2 (7 bases). Germline V gene data show CDR1 as WNHNN and CDR2 as SYGVQD (reference sequence). There are 19 residues in the CDR3. V lost 0 bases and J lost 2, with 21 bases in between. The CDR3 region has the DNA TGCGCCAGCAGTGAGTCGAGAAGTGGGCGGGGGCCTCTCACAGATACGCAGTATTTT. This sequence encodes CASSESRSGRGPLTDTQYF.

This chain links TRBV6-8 with TRBJ1-5, with 9 bases fitting TRBD1. This CDR3 region has 14 residues. Germline V gene lookup returns CDR1 MNHGY and CDR2 SAAAGT. V trimming: 6 bases; J trimming: 3 bases; junction bases outside the gene matches: 3. The CDR3 nucleotides read TGTGCCAGCAGACAGGGGGCTCCCAATCAGCCCCAGCATTTT. It is translated as CASRQGAPNQPQHF.

V and J are TRBV6-5 and TRBJ2-7; D is possibly TRBD2 (5 bases). From germline, CDR1 is MNHEY and CDR2 SVGAGI. The V and J ends lost 0 bases and 2 bases respectively, with 8 bases between them. The length of the CDR3 is 14 residues. The CDR3, as DNA: TGTGCCAGCAGTTACTCGCGGGTGCCCTACGAGCAGTACTTC. Amino acids: CASSYSRVPYEQYF.

This chain connects TRBV6-4 to TRBJ2-2; either TRBD1 or TRBD2 may fit D (5 bases each). In germline, CDR1 is MRHNA, CDR2 SNTAGT. Trimming removed 6 bases at V and 7 bases at J, with 15 bases between. This CDR3 region has 14 residues. DNA of the CDR3: TGTGCCAGCAGCCGGGACCGGGTTATCGGGGAGCTGTTTTTT. This encodes CASSRDRVIGELFF.

This chain links TRBV15 with TRBJ1-5; TRBD1 matches at 8 bases. The germline V gene encodes CDR1 LNHNV and CDR2 YYDKDF (reference sequence). V was pared by 2 bases and J by 0 bases, with 6 bases of the junction left unmatched. The CDR3 spans 17 residues. The CDR3 here is CATSRWQGAVSNQPQHF. CDR3 DNA: TGTGCCACCAGCAGATGGCAGGGGGCGGTTAGCAATCAGCCCCAGCATTTT.

This clone appeared once. The CDR3, as DNA: TGTGCCAGCTCTTTTCCCAGCGAAAACATTCAGTACTTC. Its protein is CASSFPSENIQYF. The V gene is TRBV18, the J gene TRBJ2-4, with D hard to call. V was clipped by 6 bases and J by 5 bases, with 11 bases between them. The germline gives CDR1 KGHSH, CDR2 LQKENI. This CDR3 spans 13 amino acids.

This chain links TRBV7-2 with TRBJ1-2, with D unclear. Germline values: CDR1 SGHTA, CDR2 FQGNSA. The CDR3 runs 15 residues. V was pared by 1 base and J by 1 base, with 10 bases between. CDR3 bases: TGTGCCAGCAGCTTAGGGGCAGCCTTTAACTATGGCTACACCTTC. Translated: CASSLGAAFNYGYTF.

This chain connects TRBV18 to TRBJ1-3; weak D call: TRBD1 (6 bases). The CDR3 loop spans 15 amino acids. Germline CDR1 reads KGHSH; CDR2 reads LQKENI. V lost 6 bases and J lost 0, with 12 bases in between. The CDR3 region has the DNA TGTGCCAGCTCTTCACAGGGAGCCTCTGGAAACACCATATATTTT. This encodes CASSSQGASGNTIYF.

The gene calls are TRBV11-2 and TRBJ1-2; tentative D call: TRBD1 (5 bases). Per germline, CDR1 SGHAT and CDR2 FQNNGV. This CDR3 has 13 amino acids. Trimming removed 6 bases from V and 5 bases from J, with 13 bases in between. The CDR3 nucleotides are TGTGCCAGCAGAACAGAACGGGGGTATGGCTACACCTTC. Its translation is CASRTERGYGYTF.

This clone came up once. V usage is TRBV10-3 and J usage is TRBJ2-7; no clear D. CDR3 length: 13 residues. Germline assignment: CDR1 ENHRY and CDR2 SYGVKD. V shed 6 bases and J shed 1 base, with 10 bases lying between them. The CDR3 here is CAISQSSSYEQYF. CDR3 bases: TGTGCCATCAGCCAGAGTTCTTCCTACGAGCAGTACTTC.

V gene TRBV10-3 combines with J gene TRBJ2-5; no firm D call. Germline lookup yields CDR1 ENHRY and CDR2 SYGVKD. The CDR3 has 14 amino acids. V dropped 6 bases and J dropped 4 bases, with 15 bases sitting between them. DNA of the CDR3: TGTGCCATCAGGAACCAGCTTCTAGGAGAGACCCAGTACTTC. This translates into CAIRNQLLGETQYF.

The gene calls are TRBV5-4 and TRBJ2-3; D not resolved. Per germline, CDR1 SGHNT and CDR2 YYREEE (reference sequence). The length of the CDR3 is 15 residues. V dropped 4 bases and J dropped 0 bases, with 12 bases sitting between them. The CDR3 nucleotides are TGTGCCAGCAGCATGAGGACCCCTAGCACAGATACGCAGTATTTT. This codes for CASSMRTPSTDTQYF. The full variable domain, completed using reference TRBV5-4 and TRBJ2-3, is ETGVTQSPTHLIKTRGQQVTLRCSSQSGHNTVSWYQQALGQGPQFIFQYYREEENGRGNFPPRFSGLQFPNYSSELNVNALELDDSALYLCASSMRTPSTDTQYFGPGTRLTVL.

As concerns this clone: One end of the junction varies from germline; a read error may be responsible. CDR3 coding DNA: TGTGCCAGCAGCTGGGGGACAGGGTACAACGAGCAGTTCTTC. It codes for CASSWGTGYNEQFF. This chain uses TRBV7-2 with TRBJ2-1; 9 bases agree with TRBD1. The length of the CDR3 is 14 residues. Germline values: CDR1 SGHTA, CDR2 FQGNSA.

The V call is TRBV11-3, the J call TRBJ2-4; the D is unclear. The CDR3 loop spans 13 amino acids. V was trimmed by 0 bases and J by 5 bases, leaving 5 bases between them. Per the germline V gene, CDR1 is SGHNT and CDR2 is YENEEA. CDR3 loop: CASSLDRQNIQYF. For the CDR3, the DNA is TGTGCCAGCAGCTTAGATCGCCAAAACATTCAGTACTTC.

This chain joins TRBV29-1 and TRBJ2-1, with 13 bases identical to TRBD2. Germline loops: CDR1 SQVTM, CDR2 ANQGSEA. V lost 4 bases to trimming and J lost 7 bases; unmatched junction nucleotides: 4. CDR3 length equals 14 residues. CDR3 residues: CSVGTSGGTNEQFF. The CDR3, as DNA: TGCAGCGTTGGGACTAGCGGGGGAACGAATGAGCAGTTCTTC.

J is TRBJ1-5 and V is TRBV29-1, with D tentatively TRBD1 (6 bases). The CDR3 consists of 13 residues. The V end lost 4 bases, the J end lost 2 bases, and 9 bases lay between the germline ends. Germline CDR1 SQVTM, CDR2 ANQGSEA. The CDR3 reads CSVGEGGNQPQHF. In DNA form, the CDR3 reads TGCAGCGTTGGCGAGGGGGGCAATCAGCCCCAGCATTTT.

The rearrangement joins TRBV4-3 to TRBJ2-3, with D unresolved. This CDR3 has 14 residues. V lost 1 base, J lost 3 bases, and 8 bases lay in between. The germline V gene encodes CDR1 LGHNA and CDR2 YSLEER. The CDR3 nucleotides are TGCGCCAGCAGCCAAGTGTCGGAGACAGATACGCAGTATTTT. Translating gives CASSQVSETDTQYF.

The chain employs TRBV2 and TRBJ1-5, with no clear D. Germline CDR1 and CDR2: SNHLY and FYNNEI. V dropped 2 bases and J dropped 7 bases, with 9 bases sitting between them. The CDR3 runs 13 residues. This CDR3 is CASSEQVGQPQHF. The DNA of the CDR3 is TGTGCCAGCAGTGAACAGGTGGGGCAGCCCCAGCATTTT.

This chain connects TRBV7-9 to TRBJ1-4; no definite D call. Germline-derived CDR1 and CDR2 are SEHNR and FQNEAQ (reference sequence). CDR3 length: 15 residues. With 1 base removed from V and 0 bases from J, the gap between germline ends came to 6 bases. CDR3 DNA: TGTGCCAGCAGCTTAGGACTTGCAACTAATGAAAAACTGTTTTTT. It yields the protein CASSLGLATNEKLFF.

This clone was detected only once. This chain connects TRBV18 to TRBJ2-7; 8 bases align to TRBD2. The CDR3 runs 16 residues. Germline V gene lookup returns CDR1 KGHSH and CDR2 LQKENI. Trimming cost V 0 bases and J 6 bases; bases outside gene matches: 10. The CDR3 region has the DNA TGTGCCAGCTCACCACCCCCGGGGACTAGGAGGGGCGAGCAGTACTTC. The encoded protein is CASSPPPGTRRGEQYF.

This clone occurred once. The sample holds other DNA sequences that translate to the same CDR3. The chain carries TRBV9 and TRBJ2-1, with TRBD2 matching 12 bases. Unmatched junction bases numbered 2, after V lost 3 bases and J lost 4 bases. Per germline, CDR1 SGDLS and CDR2 YYNGEE. The CDR3 has 15 amino acids. The CDR3 spells CASSELAGGYNEQFF. The DNA for the CDR3 is TGTGCCAGCAGCGAACTAGCGGGGGGATACAATGAGCAGTTCTTC.

The V gene is TRBV5-3, the J gene TRBJ1-1; D is ambiguous. TRBV5-3 is recorded as an ORF, its role being uncertain. V dropped 1 base and J dropped 3 bases, with 7 bases sitting between them. The CDR3 has 13 amino acids. The CDR3 DNA reads as TGTGCCAGAAGCTTGTATCTTGACACTGAAGCTTTCTTT. Translating gives CARSLYLDTEAFF.

The chain is built from TRBV6-6 and TRBJ1-1, with D unresolved. The V gene's germline CDR1 is MNHNY and CDR2 SVGAGI (reference sequence). V was clipped by 5 bases and J by 1 base, with 14 bases between them. The CDR3 length is 15 residues. The CDR3 nucleotides read TGTGCCAGCAGTACGCCGGGAATTCAGAACACTGAAGCTTTCTTT. This encodes CASSTPGIQNTEAFF.

The gene calls are TRBV5-1 and TRBJ1-2, with D perhaps TRBD1 (6 bases). Germline assignment: CDR1 SGHRS and CDR2 YFSETQ. The CDR3 length is 13 residues. The V gene lost 5 bases and the J gene lost 4 bases, with 12 bases spanning the gap. CDR3 loop: CASSWDITYGYTF. CDR3 sequence (DNA): TGCGCCAGCAGTTGGGACATCACCTATGGCTACACCTTC.